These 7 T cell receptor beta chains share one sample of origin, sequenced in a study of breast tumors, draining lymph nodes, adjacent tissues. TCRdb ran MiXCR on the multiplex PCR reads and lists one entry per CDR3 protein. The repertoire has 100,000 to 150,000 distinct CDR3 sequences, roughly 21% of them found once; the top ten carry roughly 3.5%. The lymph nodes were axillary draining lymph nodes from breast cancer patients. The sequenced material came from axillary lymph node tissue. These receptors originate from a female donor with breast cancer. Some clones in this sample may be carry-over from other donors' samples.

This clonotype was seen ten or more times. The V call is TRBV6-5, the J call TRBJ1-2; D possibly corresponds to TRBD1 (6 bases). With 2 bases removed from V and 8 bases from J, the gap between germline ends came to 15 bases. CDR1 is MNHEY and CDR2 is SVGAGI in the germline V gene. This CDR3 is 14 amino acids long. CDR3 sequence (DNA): TGTGCCAGCAGTTACGGAAACAGGGAAGGAGGCTACACCTTC. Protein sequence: CASSYGNREGGYTF.

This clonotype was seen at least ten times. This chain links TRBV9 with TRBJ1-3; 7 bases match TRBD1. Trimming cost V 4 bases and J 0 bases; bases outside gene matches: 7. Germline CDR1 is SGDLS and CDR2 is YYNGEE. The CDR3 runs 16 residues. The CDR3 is CASSTEGQNSGNTIYF. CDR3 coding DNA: TGTGCCAGCAGCACAGAGGGACAGAACTCTGGAAACACCATATATTTT.

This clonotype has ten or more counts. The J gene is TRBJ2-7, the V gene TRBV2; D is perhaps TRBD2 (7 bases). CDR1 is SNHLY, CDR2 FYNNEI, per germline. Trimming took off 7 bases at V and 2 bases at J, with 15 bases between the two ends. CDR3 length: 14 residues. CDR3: CASTKGGKTYEQYF. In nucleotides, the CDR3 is TGTGCCAGCACCAAGGGGGGGAAAACCTACGAGCAGTACTTC. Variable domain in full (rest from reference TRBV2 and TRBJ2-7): EPEVTQTPSHQVTQMGQEVILRCVPISNHLYFYWYRQILGQKVEFLVSFYNNEISEKSEIFDDQFSVERPDGSNFTLKIRSTKLEDSAMYFCASTKGGKTYEQYFGPGTRLTVT.

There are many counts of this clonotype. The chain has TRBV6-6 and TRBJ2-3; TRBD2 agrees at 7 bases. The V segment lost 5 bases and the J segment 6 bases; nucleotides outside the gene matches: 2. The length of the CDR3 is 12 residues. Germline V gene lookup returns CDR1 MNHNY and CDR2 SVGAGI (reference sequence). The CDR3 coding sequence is TGTGCCAGCAGTGCACTAGCGGATACGCAGTATTTT. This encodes CASSALADTQYF.

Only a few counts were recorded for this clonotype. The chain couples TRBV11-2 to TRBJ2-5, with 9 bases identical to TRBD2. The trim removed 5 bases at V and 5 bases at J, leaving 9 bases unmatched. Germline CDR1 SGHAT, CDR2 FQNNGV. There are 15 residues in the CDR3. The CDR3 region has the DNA TGTGCCAGCAGCGCACGACTAGCGGTTAGGGAGACCCAGTACTTC. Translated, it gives CASSARLAVRETQYF.

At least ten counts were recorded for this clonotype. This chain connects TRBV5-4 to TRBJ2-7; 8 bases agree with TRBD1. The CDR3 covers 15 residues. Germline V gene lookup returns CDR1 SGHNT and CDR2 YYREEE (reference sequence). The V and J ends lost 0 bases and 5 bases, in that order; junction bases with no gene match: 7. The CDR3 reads CASSLGGQGSNEQYF. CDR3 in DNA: TGTGCCAGCAGCTTGGGAGGACAGGGCAGTAACGAGCAGTACTTC.

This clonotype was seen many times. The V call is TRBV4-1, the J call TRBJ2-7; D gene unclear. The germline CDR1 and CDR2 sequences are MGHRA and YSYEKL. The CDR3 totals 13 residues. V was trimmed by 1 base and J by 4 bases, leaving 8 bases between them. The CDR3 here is CASSQAERYEQYF. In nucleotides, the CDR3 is TGCGCCAGCAGCCAAGCGGAACGGTACGAGCAGTACTTC.